This entry lists 22 T cell receptor beta chains sequenced from one sample in a study of CD8 T cells in Susac syndrome. After extraction with the RNeasy kit, about 0.45 to 1 ug of the RNA was reverse transcribed using random hexamers. One entry per CDR3 protein results from TCRdb running MiXCR on the immunoSEQ multiplex PCR reads. The sample records roughly 120,000 distinct CDR3 sequences, about 93% being singletons. Material for sequencing was CD4+ T cells from PBMCs. These TCRs come from a human donor in good health.

The chain combines TRBV30 with TRBJ2-2; unclear D gene. The germline gives CDR1 GTSNPN, CDR2 SVGIG (reference sequence). The V and J ends lost 1 base and 4 bases respectively, with 7 bases between them. CDR3 length: 13 amino acids. The CDR3 bases are TGTGCCTGGAGTGGGGGAATCACCGGGGAGCTGTTTTTT. Encoded protein: CAWSGGITGELFF.

V is TRBV3-1 and J is TRBJ2-5; D ambiguous. In germline, CDR1 is LGHDT, CDR2 YNNKEL (reference sequence). V dropped 4 bases and J dropped 7 bases, with 13 bases sitting between them. The CDR3 covers 13 residues. The DNA of the CDR3 is TGTGCCAGCAGCCCGGACGGGTCGGTGACCCAGTACTTC. Translating gives CASSPDGSVTQYF.

V usage is TRBV20-1 and J usage is TRBJ1-5; TRBD1 agrees at 7 bases. The CDR3 runs 15 residues. The germline V gene has CDR1 DFQATT and CDR2 SNEGSKA (reference sequence). J gave up 5 bases and V 1 base, and 8 bases lay outside the gene matches. CDR3 region: CSARVRGQSYQPQHF. As DNA, the CDR3 is TGCAGTGCTAGAGTGAGGGGACAGTCCTATCAGCCCCAGCATTTT.

The chain carries TRBV2 and TRBJ2-3; D may correspond to TRBD1 or TRBD2 (5 bases each). CDR3 length: 13 amino acids. V was pared by 11 bases and J by 0 bases, with 12 bases between. The germline gives CDR1 SNHLY, CDR2 FYNNEI. The CDR3 sequence is CAGGVTSTDTQYF. The CDR3 region has the DNA TGTGCCGGGGGTGTTACTAGCACAGATACGCAGTATTTT.

This chain links TRBV9 with TRBJ1-1, with a weak D call TRBD1 (5 bases). The germline V gene has CDR1 SGDLS and CDR2 YYNGEE. Trimming cost V 0 bases and J 1 base, with 7 bases left between them. This CDR3 has 14 amino acids. The CDR3 DNA reads TGTGCCAGCAGCGTAGGGACACAGAACACTGAAGCTTTCTTT. It yields the protein CASSVGTQNTEAFF.

J is TRBJ1-2 and V is TRBV9; 9 bases match TRBD1. Per germline, CDR1 SGDLS and CDR2 YYNGEE. This CDR3 is built from 14 residues. The ends lost 2 bases at V and 8 bases at J; junction bases unmatched: 7. The CDR3 coding sequence is TGTGCCAGCAGCGTCCGGGACAGGGATGGAGGCTACACCTTC. Amino acid sequence: CASSVRDRDGGYTF.

The chain combines TRBV12-3 or TRBV12-4 with TRBJ1-5; 9 bases are a match to TRBD1. The CDR3 spans 13 residues. V lost 8 bases, J lost 5 bases, and 4 bases stayed unmatched. In nucleotides, the CDR3 is TGTGCCAGCCGACAGGGGGGGTATCAGCCCCAGCATTTT. The encoded protein is CASRQGGYQPQHF.

This sequence joins TRBV19 and TRBJ1-2; D ambiguous. The CDR3 has 15 amino acids. From germline, CDR1 is LNHDA and CDR2 SQIVND (reference sequence). Trimming removed 6 bases at V and 5 bases at J, with 19 bases between. The CDR3 DNA follows: TGTGCCAGTAGAGACTGGACGGAGGAAGAGTATGGCTACACCTTC. Translation: CASRDWTEEEYGYTF.

This clonotype was counted a few times. V is TRBV6-2 or TRBV6-3 and J is TRBJ1-2; tentatively, D is TRBD1 (6 bases). V lost 4 bases and J lost 6, with 9 bases in between. Germline V gene data show CDR1 as MNHEY and CDR2 as SVGEGT. The CDR3 contains 12 residues. Here the CDR3 DNA reads TGTGCCAGCAGTTTATCAGGGGATGGCTACACCTTC. As protein: CASSLSGDGYTF.

This chain joins TRBV6-1 and TRBJ1-1; D is perhaps TRBD1 (6 bases). The CDR3 length is 14 residues. Germline V gene data show CDR1 as MNHNS and CDR2 as SASEGT. V lost 8 bases and J lost 2, with 15 bases in between. The CDR3 loop reads CASHIGQRNTEAFF. DNA for the CDR3: TGTGCCAGCCACATCGGACAGAGAAACACTGAAGCTTTCTTT.

V and J are TRBV5-1 and TRBJ1-2; D is possibly TRBD1 (6 bases). Trimming pared 0 bases from V and 8 bases from J, leaving 14 bases between. The CDR3 is made up of 14 amino acids. Germline CDR1 is SGHRS and CDR2 is YFSETQ. The CDR3 DNA reads TGCGCCAGCAGCTTGGATGCGGCGACAGGAGGCTACACCTTC. Translation: CASSLDAATGGYTF.

The chain recombines TRBV2 with TRBJ2-3, with TRBD1 identical over 7 bases. The trim removed 4 bases at V and 5 bases at J, leaving 6 bases unmatched. The CDR3 length is 14 residues. Germline-derived CDR1 and CDR2 are SNHLY and FYNNEI. As DNA, the CDR3 is TGTGCCAGCAGTGGCAACAGGGGTATAGATACGCAGTATTTT. Protein: CASSGNRGIDTQYF. Variable domain in full (rest from reference TRBV2 and TRBJ2-3): EPEVTQTPSHQVTQMGQEVILRCVPISNHLYFYWYRQILGQKVEFLVSFYNNEISEKSEIFDDQFSVERPDGSNFTLKIRSTKLEDSAMYFCASSGNRGIDTQYFGPGTRLTVL.

This CDR3 reads CASSSLAANSYEQYF. The CDR3 DNA reads as TGTGCCAGCAGCTCCTTAGCGGCGAACTCCTACGAGCAGTACTTC. This sequence joins TRBV11-2 and TRBJ2-7; perhaps TRBD2 as D (6 bases). V lost 4 bases to trimming and J lost 0 bases, with 13 bases between them. From germline, CDR1 is SGHAT and CDR2 FQNNGV. The length of the CDR3 is 15 residues.

The genes are TRBV4-2 and TRBJ2-7, with TRBD2 matching 9 bases. The V gene's germline CDR1 is LGHNA and CDR2 YNFKEQ. Trimming at V came to 0 bases and at J to 2 bases, leaving 5 bases not matched to a gene. The CDR3 loop spans 16 amino acids. CDR3 nucleotides: TGTGCCAGCAGCCAAGAGGCTAGCGGGGATACCTACGAGCAGTACTTC. Amino acid sequence: CASSQEASGDTYEQYF.

The genes are TRBV7-9 and TRBJ2-7; 8 bases map to TRBD2. J was trimmed by 0 bases and V by 5 bases; bases with no gene match: 9. Germline V lookup: CDR1 SEHNR, CDR2 FQNEAQ (reference sequence). This CDR3 has 16 amino acids. For the CDR3, the DNA is TGTGCCAGCAGCAAGGCGTGGCGGGAGGTCTCCTACGAGCAGTACTTC. It codes for CASSKAWREVSYEQYF. The full variable domain, its missing parts supplied by reference TRBV7-9 and TRBJ2-7, is DTGVSQNPRHKITKRGQNVTFRCDPISEHNRLYWYRQTLGQGPEFLTYFQNEAQLEKSRLLSDRFSAERPKGSFSTLEIQRTEQGDSAMYLCASSKAWREVSYEQYFGPGTRLTVT.

DNA of the CDR3: TGCGCCAGCAGCCAAGAGTTAATTGCTAGCGGGAGGGCCTACACCGGGGAGCTGTTTTTT. Its translation: CASSQELIASGRAYTGELFF. The V and J genes are TRBV4-3 and TRBJ2-2; the match to TRBD2 covers 12 bases. V lost 0 bases to trimming and J lost 3 bases; unmatched junction nucleotides: 11. The germline V gene has CDR1 LGHNA and CDR2 YSLEER. The CDR3 is 20 amino acids.

The chain combines TRBV5-1 with TRBJ1-2; D perhaps matches TRBD1 (6 bases). The CDR3 has 13 amino acids. Germline assignment: CDR1 SGHRS and CDR2 YFSETQ. V was clipped by 4 bases and J by 6 bases, with 13 bases between them. The CDR3 DNA follows: TGCGCCAGCAGCGAACTCCGGGACAATGGCTACACCTTC. It codes for CASSELRDNGYTF.

The J gene is TRBJ2-5, the V gene TRBV12-3 or TRBV12-4; D gene ambiguous. There are 13 residues in the CDR3. Trimming took 7 bases from V and 2 from J, leaving 11 bases between them. CDR3 bases: TGTGCCAGCACTCTAACCCCTCAAGAGACCCAGTACTTC. This sequence encodes CASTLTPQETQYF.

On this clonotype itself: The conserved phenylalanine or tryptophan is not found at the CDR3 terminus, so this likely reflects a read error. This chain joins TRBV9 and TRBJ2-5, with 7 positions matching TRBD1. This CDR3 comprises 15 residues. The germline gives CDR1 SGDLS, CDR2 YYNGEE. After removal of 4 bases from V and 2 bases from J, the junction contained 8 bases not matched to a gene. The CDR3 bases are TGTGCCAGCAGCCCGCACCCGACAGGGCAAGAGACCCAGTACCTC. Amino acid sequence: CASSPHPTGQETQYL.

V usage is TRBV19 and J usage is TRBJ2-2; D is unclear. The V gene's germline CDR1 is LNHDA and CDR2 SQIVND (reference sequence). Trimming cost V 10 bases and J 1 base, with 16 bases left between them. The CDR3 loop spans 15 amino acids. CDR3 protein: CATHPSGVNTGELFF. The DNA of the CDR3 is TGTGCCACCCATCCCTCCGGAGTGAACACCGGGGAGCTGTTTTTT.

The chain joins TRBV30 to TRBJ1-5; 11 nucleotides agree with TRBD1. Germline-derived CDR1 and CDR2 are GTSNPN and SVGIG (reference sequence). The CDR3 extends over 15 amino acids. The V segment lost 2 bases and the J segment 5 bases; nucleotides outside the gene matches: 5. This CDR3 is CAWSKGQGDHQPQHF. As DNA, the CDR3 is TGTGCCTGGAGTAAGGGACAGGGGGACCATCAGCCCCAGCATTTT.

This chain links TRBV2 with TRBJ1-3; D may be TRBD1 (6 bases). The CDR3 totals 15 residues. Germline V CDR1 and CDR2: SNHLY, FYNNEI. Trimming took 6 bases from V and 2 from J, leaving 14 bases between them. The CDR3 nucleotides are TGTGCCAGCAGCCAGAGGGGGGGCCCTGGAAACACCATATATTTT. This gives the protein CASSQRGGPGNTIYF.